The following is a T cell receptor (beta chain) sequence with its context. What it binds is unknown. The sample originates from a study of shared clonotypes between healthy human individuals. At the level of the study: Two female and a few male donors aged 18 to 49 were enrolled. Study-level points and caveats: Clonotypes shared by all four sorted-subset donors had higher generation probabilities than non-shared clonotypes. Memory subsets generally showed smaller estimated richness than naive subsets did. Approximately 4.6% of naive CD4 clonotypes were common to a few donors.

V was shortened by 3 bases and J by 6 bases, with 15 bases between the two germline ends. The CDR3 runs to 14 residues. The germline CDR1 and CDR2 sequences are LGHNA and YNFKEQ. Libraries were prepared by immunoSEQ multiplex PCR; TCRdb keeps only in-frame clonotypes and omits some of them. The sample comprises roughly 760,000 clones, around 67% of which are singletons, and under 2% rests with the top ten. Input material: memory CD4+ T cells sorted from blood. This sample's subset: CD45RA-negative fraction. The clonotype comes from a woman aged 25 to 39 in good health. The V gene is TRBV4-2, the J gene TRBJ2-7; D perhaps matches TRBD1 (6 bases). The CDR3 nucleotides read TGTGCCAGCAGCCACGCAGGGGAAGTTCGCGAGCAGTACTTC. Translated: CASSHAGEVREQYF.